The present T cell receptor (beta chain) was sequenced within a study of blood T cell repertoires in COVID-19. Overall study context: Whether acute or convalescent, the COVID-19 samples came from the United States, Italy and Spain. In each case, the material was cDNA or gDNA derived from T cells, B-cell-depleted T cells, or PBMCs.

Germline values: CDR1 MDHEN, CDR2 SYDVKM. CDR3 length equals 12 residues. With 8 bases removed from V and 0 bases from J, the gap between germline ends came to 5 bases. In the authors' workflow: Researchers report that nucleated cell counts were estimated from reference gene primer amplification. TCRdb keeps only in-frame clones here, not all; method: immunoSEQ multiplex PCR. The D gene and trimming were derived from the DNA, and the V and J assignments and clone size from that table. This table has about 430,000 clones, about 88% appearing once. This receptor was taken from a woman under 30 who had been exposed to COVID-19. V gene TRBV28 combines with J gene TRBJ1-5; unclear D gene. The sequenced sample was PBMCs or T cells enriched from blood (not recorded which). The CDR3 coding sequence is TGTGCCAGCCACATTAGCAATCAGCCCCAGCATTTT. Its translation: CASHISNQPQHF.